The 23 T cell receptor beta chains reported below all come from one sample, sequenced in a study of CD8+ T cells in alopecia areata. Extracted RNA was reverse transcribed into cDNA, the sequencing template. Clones were sequenced by immunoSEQ multiplex PCR, and TCRdb holds only the in-frame ones, with some missing. Here the sample spans almost 250,000 clones, less than 80% being singletons. The starting material was CD4+ T cells sorted from blood, obtained at week 0. Receptors were obtained from a human donor with alopecia areata.

J is TRBJ2-7 and V is TRBV5-1; D not resolved. V lost 0 bases to trimming and J lost 3 bases, with 10 bases between them. Germline V gene sequence: CDR1 SGHRS, CDR2 YFSETQ. The CDR3 has 14 amino acids. DNA for the CDR3: TGCGCCAGCAGCTTGGAACTCCTCAACTACGAGCAGTACTTC. Residues: CASSLELLNYEQYF.

This clone was seen a few times. This chain joins TRBV5-1 and TRBJ1-1; 8 positions match TRBD1. V was clipped by 4 bases and J by 5 bases; unmatched bases: 7. The germline V gene encodes CDR1 SGHRS and CDR2 YFSETQ. This CDR3 spans 14 amino acids. Written as DNA, the CDR3 is TGCGCCAGCAGCGAACAGGGGGGTGCAACTGAAGCTTTCTTT. Encoded protein: CASSEQGGATEAFF.

The chain recombines TRBV25-1 with TRBJ2-3, with 9 nucleotides matching TRBD2. This CDR3 is built from 14 residues. Germline V gives CDR1 MGHDK, CDR2 SYGVNS. The J segment lost 4 bases and the V segment lost 10 bases, leaving 9 bases of the junction unmatched. CDR3 amino acids: CATASGVVSDTQYF. The CDR3 DNA reads as TGTGCCACAGCTAGCGGGGTGGTCTCAGATACGCAGTATTTT.

J is TRBJ1-2 and V is TRBV30; no reliable D call. Germline V gene data show CDR1 as GTSNPN and CDR2 as SVGIG (reference sequence). The CDR3 runs 12 residues. V lost 0 bases to trimming and J lost 5 bases, with 7 bases between them. The CDR3 reads CAWSVPPYGYTF. CDR3 DNA: TGTGCCTGGAGTGTACCACCGTATGGCTACACCTTC.

The gene calls are TRBV20-1 and TRBJ2-1, with 8 bases that match TRBD2. The V and J ends lost 1 base and 14 bases, in that order; junction bases with no gene match: 4. The CDR3 covers 11 residues. The germline CDR1 and CDR2 sequences are DFQATT and SNEGSKA (reference sequence). CDR3 bases: TGCAGTGCTAGAGTGGGACTAGGGGAGTTCTTC. Protein: CSARVGLGEFF.

This clone has only a few counts. The chain has TRBV29-1 and TRBJ1-2; D not certain. CDR3 size: 14 residues. The germline V gene has CDR1 SQVTM and CDR2 ANQGSEA. V lost 6 bases to trimming and J lost 5 bases, with 19 bases between them. DNA for the CDR3: TGCAGCGTCCTCTCCCCCCCGCCCCAATATGGCTACACCTTC. Translation gives CSVLSPPPQYGYTF. Full variable domain (missing parts from reference TRBV29-1 and TRBJ1-2): SAVISQKPSRDICQRGTSLTIQCQVDSQVTMMFWYRQQPGQSLTLIATANQGSEATYESGFVIDKFPISRPNLTFSTLTVSNMSPEDSSIYLCSVLSPPPQYGYTFGSGTRLTVV.

This clone is a singleton in its sample. The same CDR3 also results from other DNA sequences found in this sample. This chain joins TRBV6-6 and TRBJ2-5; no clear D. Trimming left V 8 bases short and J 5 bases short, with 3 bases between. Germline CDR1 is MNHNY and CDR2 is SVGAGI (reference sequence). The length of the CDR3 is 9 residues. The CDR3 bases are TGTGCCAGCGGTGAGACCCAGTACTTC. This encodes CASGETQYF.

The rearrangement links TRBV9 to TRBJ1-3; D unresolved. The CDR3 totals 18 residues. Deletions cut 0 bases from V and 0 bases from J, with 16 bases between. Per germline, CDR1 SGDLS and CDR2 YYNGEE. CDR3 DNA: TGTGCCAGCAGCGTAGAGGGAGGCAGTGCCAGCTCTGGAAACACCATATATTTT. Encoded protein: CASSVEGGSASSGNTIYF.

This clone has just a few counts. V usage is TRBV29-1 and J usage is TRBJ2-1; D is ambiguous. This CDR3 is built from 10 residues. The V end lost 7 bases, the J end lost 5 bases, and 6 bases lay between the germline ends. The germline V gene encodes CDR1 SQVTM and CDR2 ANQGSEA. DNA of the CDR3: TGCAGCGCTGCGCACAATGAGCAGTTCTTC. Translated, it gives CSAAHNEQFF.

The rearrangement links TRBV25-1 to TRBJ1-5, with 7 bases matching TRBD1. Germline V CDR1 and CDR2: MGHDK, SYGVNS. This CDR3 region has 14 residues. V lost 2 bases and J lost 6; bases outside the gene matches: 4. This CDR3 is CASSEGTATQPQHF. The CDR3 region has the DNA TGTGCCAGCAGTGAAGGGACAGCGACTCAGCCCCAGCATTTT.

The rearrangement links TRBV29-1 to TRBJ1-1, with D hard to call. Germline V gene lookup returns CDR1 SQVTM and CDR2 ANQGSEA. The CDR3 runs to 12 residues. Trimming took off 4 bases at V and 3 bases at J, with 9 bases between the two ends. This chain's CDR3 is CSVAEADTEAFF. The DNA of the CDR3 is TGCAGCGTTGCGGAGGCGGACACTGAAGCTTTCTTT.

CDR3 region: CASSPIRYTGELFF. The CDR3, as DNA: TGTGCCAGCAGCCCCATACGATACACCGGGGAGCTGTTTTTT. V and J are TRBV11-2 and TRBJ2-2; no clear D gene. Germline loops: CDR1 SGHAT, CDR2 FQNNGV. Deletions cut 5 bases from V and 3 bases from J, with 10 bases between. CDR3 size: 14 residues.

V gene TRBV5-1 combines with J gene TRBJ1-2; D is unresolved. Per the germline V gene, CDR1 is SGHRS and CDR2 is YFSETQ. V was trimmed by 0 bases and J by 4 bases, leaving 10 bases between them. This CDR3 contains 14 residues. The CDR3 DNA reads TGCGCCAGCAGCTTGGATGTCGAAGGCTATGGCTACACCTTC. It specifies CASSLDVEGYGYTF. Looking up the rest from reference TRBV5-1 and TRBJ1-2 gives the full variable domain: KAGVTQTPRYLIKTRGQQVTLSCSPISGHRSVSWYQQTPGQGLQFLFEYFSETQRNKGNFPGRFSGRQFSNSRSEMNVSTLELGDSALYLCASSLDVEGYGYTFGSGTRLTVV.

The chain has TRBV7-9 and TRBJ2-5; possibly TRBD1 for D (6 bases). Trimming left V 5 bases short and J 2 bases short, with 9 bases between. The CDR3 sequence is 13 residues long. Germline values: CDR1 SEHNR, CDR2 FQNEAQ (reference sequence). The CDR3 coding sequence is TGTGCCAGCAGCCCCGACAGGCAAGAGACCCAGTACTTC. Translating gives CASSPDRQETQYF.

The V and J genes are TRBV30 and TRBJ2-7; D ambiguous. V dropped 5 bases and J dropped 3 bases, with 8 bases sitting between them. CDR1 and CDR2 (germline): GTSNPN, SVGIG (reference sequence). The CDR3 consists of 11 residues. DNA for the CDR3: TGTGCCTGGGGAAAGAGCTACGAGCAGTACTTC. Amino acids: CAWGKSYEQYF.

This chain uses TRBV12-5 with TRBJ2-2; D might be TRBD2 (5 bases). The V end lost 1 base, the J end lost 5 bases, and 8 bases lay between the germline ends. This CDR3 region has 14 residues. The germline CDR1 and CDR2 sequences are LGHNT and FRNRAP. The CDR3 here is CASGLGGETGELFF. The CDR3 DNA sequence: TGTGCTAGTGGTTTGGGTGGGGAGACCGGGGAGCTGTTTTTT.

The V and J genes are TRBV5-1 and TRBJ2-2, with D perhaps TRBD1 (6 bases). The length of the CDR3 is 14 residues. Germline V gives CDR1 SGHRS, CDR2 YFSETQ. Between the trimmed V and J ends, which lost 1 base and 7 bases, there was a span of 11 bases. CDR3 bases: TGCGCCAGCAGCTTGCTACAGGGCAGCGGGGAGCTGTTTTTT. The encoded protein is CASSLLQGSGELFF.

The rearrangement uses TRBV11-2 and TRBJ2-2; D gene unclear. The germline V and J ends were trimmed by 8 bases and 7 bases, with 8 bases remaining between them. The CDR3 has 11 amino acids. Germline V gives CDR1 SGHAT, CDR2 FQNNGV. The CDR3 DNA reads as TGTGCCAGCCTCTGGGGCGGGGAGCTGTTTTTT. Translating it yields CASLWGGELFF. Full variable domain (outside the CDR3, taken from reference TRBV11-2 and TRBJ2-2): EAGVAQSPRYKIIEKRQSVAFWCNPISGHATLYWYQQILGQGPKLLIQFQNNGVVDDSQLPKDRFSAERLKGVDSTLKIQPAKLEDSAVYLCASLWGGELFFGEGSRLTVL.

The chain recombines TRBV5-6 with TRBJ2-2; tentatively, D is TRBD2 (5 bases). Germline-derived CDR1 and CDR2 are SGHDT and YYEEEE. V gave up 0 bases and J gave up 5 bases, with 14 bases separating them. CDR3 length: 16 amino acids. CDR3 sequence reads: CASSLDGFGETGELFF. The CDR3 nucleotides read TGTGCCAGCAGCTTGGACGGTTTCGGGGAGACCGGGGAGCTGTTTTTT.

This chain uses TRBV15 with TRBJ2-7; D is unresolved. CDR3 length equals 15 residues. CDR1 LNHNV and CDR2 YYDKDF come from the germline V gene (reference sequence). Trimming took 0 bases from V and 4 from J, leaving 13 bases between them. This chain's CDR3 is CATSRDLPRKYEQYF. The CDR3 DNA follows: TGTGCCACCAGCAGAGACCTTCCACGGAAATACGAGCAGTACTTC. Together with reference TRBV15 and TRBJ2-7, the CDR3 gives the full variable domain: DAMVIQNPRYQVTQFGKPVTLSCSQTLNHNVMYWYQQKSSQAPKLLFHYYDKDFNNEADTPDNFQSRRPNTSFCFLDIRSPGLGDTAMYLCATSRDLPRKYEQYFGPGTRLTVT.

The genes are TRBV30 and TRBJ1-5; TRBD1 might be the D (5 bases). The germline CDR1 and CDR2 sequences are GTSNPN and SVGIG (reference sequence). The CDR3 sequence is 12 residues long. V was shortened by 2 bases and J by 9 bases, with 11 bases between the two germline ends. DNA for the CDR3: TGTGCCTGGAGTATGGGGAGGGGGCCCCAGCATTTT. It codes for CAWSMGRGPQHF.

This clone came up a few times. This chain joins TRBV29-1 and TRBJ1-5; D not certain. Germline CDR1 is SQVTM and CDR2 is ANQGSEA. The CDR3 loop spans 13 amino acids. The germline V and J ends were trimmed by 6 bases and 2 bases, with 11 bases remaining between them. In DNA form, the CDR3 reads TGCAGCGTCGCAGGATGGGGCAATCAGCCCCAGCATTTT. This encodes CSVAGWGNQPQHF.

The chain is built from TRBV11-1 and TRBJ2-1, with no clear D. The germline CDR1 and CDR2 sequences are SGHAT and FQDESV (reference sequence). This CDR3 region has 15 residues. The V gene lost 5 bases and the J gene lost 3 bases, with 14 bases spanning the gap. The CDR3 DNA is TGTGCCAGCAGCCCAAAAGGGATTAGCTACAATGAGCAGTTCTTC. It encodes CASSPKGISYNEQFF.